This TCR beta chain was recovered during a study of CD8 T cells in ankylosing spondylitis. Study-wide findings and caveats: From matched ankylosing spondylitis synovial fluid, disease-linked clones were reportedly recovered at significantly enriched levels. Past studies reported some motif variants in reactive arthritis synovial fluid and blood. Within ankylosing spondylitis blood, a TCR beta motif made up of seven to nine highly homologous variants appeared to be characteristic.

5'-RACE, quantitative and with molecular barcodes, yielded the TCR beta libraries. TCRdb reprocessed the 5' RACE reads via MiXCR and lists one record per CDR3 protein. The sample includes under 850,000 distinct CDR3 sequences, over 15% of them seen just once. This clonotype has only a few counts. Its antigen is not identified. This receptor was obtained from a male donor with ankylosing spondylitis. The sample taken for sequencing was blood, either unsorted or a sorted T cell fraction (not recorded which).

CDR3 sequence reads: CASSPRARPTGTDTQYF. The CDR3 DNA sequence: TGTGCCAGCAGCCCACGAGCCAGACCGACGGGCACAGATACGCAGTATTTT. The chain recombines TRBV9 with TRBJ2-3; no firm D call. The CDR3 contains 17 residues. Germline V gene data show CDR1 as SGDLS and CDR2 as YYNGEE. The ends were cut back, 4 bases at V and 1 base at J, with 19 bases in the middle.